This T cell receptor (beta chain) stems from a study of blood T cell repertoires in COVID-19. The wider study: Material from acute and convalescent COVID-19 was sourced from the United States, Italy and Spain. The cDNA or gDNA used as material had been derived from T cells, B-cell-depleted T cells, or PBMCs.

As processed by the authors: By means of reference gene primer amplification, nucleated cell counts were estimated. The method was immunoSEQ multiplex PCR; TCRdb's version includes in-frame clones alone and lacks a portion of them. V and J calls and clone size are as listed in that table; D and trimming were resolved from the DNA. Of 150,000 or so clones detected, about 86% appear once; the ten largest clones hold 25% to 35%. The CDR3 contains 14 residues. V lost 3 bases and J 11 bases, leaving 14 bases between the germline ends. The V gene's germline CDR1 is MNHNY and CDR2 SVGAGI (reference sequence).

The V and J genes are TRBV6-6 and TRBJ1-6; D is unclear. The material sequenced was peripheral blood. This sequence originates from a woman aged 60 to 75 with acute or convalescent COVID-19. The CDR3 DNA reads TGTGCCAGCAGTTATAGAAATGCTCGTCCACCCCTCCACTTT. This sequence encodes CASSYRNARPPLHF.